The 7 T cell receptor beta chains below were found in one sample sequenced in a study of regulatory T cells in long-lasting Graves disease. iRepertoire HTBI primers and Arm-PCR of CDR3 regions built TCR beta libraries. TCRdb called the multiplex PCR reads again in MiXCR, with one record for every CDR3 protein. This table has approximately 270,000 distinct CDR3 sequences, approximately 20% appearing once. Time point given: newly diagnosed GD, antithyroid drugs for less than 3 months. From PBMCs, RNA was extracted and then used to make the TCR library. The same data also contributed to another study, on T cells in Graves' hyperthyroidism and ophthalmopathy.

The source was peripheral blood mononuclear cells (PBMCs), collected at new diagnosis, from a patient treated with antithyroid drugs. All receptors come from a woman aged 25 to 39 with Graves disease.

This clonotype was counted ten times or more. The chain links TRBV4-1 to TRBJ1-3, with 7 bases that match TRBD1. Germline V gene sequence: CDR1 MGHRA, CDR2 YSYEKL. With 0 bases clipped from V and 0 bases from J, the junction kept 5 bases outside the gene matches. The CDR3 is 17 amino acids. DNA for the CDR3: TGCGCCAGCAGCCAAGATCCTGACAGGGCCTCTGGAAACACCATATATTTT. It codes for CASSQDPDRASGNTIYF.

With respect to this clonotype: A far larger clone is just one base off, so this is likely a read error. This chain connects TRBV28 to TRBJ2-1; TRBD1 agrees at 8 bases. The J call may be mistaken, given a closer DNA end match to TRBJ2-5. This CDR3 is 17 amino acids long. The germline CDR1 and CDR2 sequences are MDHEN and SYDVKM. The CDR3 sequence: CASSDLDPGTGQETQYF. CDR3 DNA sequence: TGTGCCAGCAGTGACCTTGATCCCGGGACAGGTCAAGAGACCCAGTACTTC.

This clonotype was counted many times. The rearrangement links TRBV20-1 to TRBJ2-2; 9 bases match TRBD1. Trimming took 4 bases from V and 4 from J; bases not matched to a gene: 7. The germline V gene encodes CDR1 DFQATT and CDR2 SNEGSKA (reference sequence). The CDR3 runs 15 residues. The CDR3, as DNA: TGCAGTGCTACAAGGACAGGGGCGGGCACCGGGGAGCTGTTTTTT. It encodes CSATRTGAGTGELFF.

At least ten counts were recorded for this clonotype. CDR3 nucleotides: TGTGCCAGCAGTGAGCGGGGCGGAGAGACCCAGTACTTC. It is translated as CASSERGGETQYF. The chain is built from TRBV25-1 and TRBJ2-5, with a tentative D call TRBD2 (6 bases). V lost 3 bases and J 4 bases, leaving 9 bases between the germline ends. The CDR3 sequence is 13 residues long. CDR1 is MGHDK, CDR2 SYGVNS, per germline.

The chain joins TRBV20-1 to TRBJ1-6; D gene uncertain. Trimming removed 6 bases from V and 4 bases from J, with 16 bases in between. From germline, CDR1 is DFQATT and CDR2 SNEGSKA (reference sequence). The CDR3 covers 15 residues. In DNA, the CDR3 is TGCAGTGCCCCCCGCGGGTCGTCTTATAATTCACCCCTCCACTTT. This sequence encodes CSAPRGSSYNSPLHF.

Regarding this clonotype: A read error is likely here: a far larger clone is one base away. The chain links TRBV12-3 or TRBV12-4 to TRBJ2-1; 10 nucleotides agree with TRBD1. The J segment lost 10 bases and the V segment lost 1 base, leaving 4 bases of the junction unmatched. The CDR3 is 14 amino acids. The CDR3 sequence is CASSLGQGAWEQFF. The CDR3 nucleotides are TGTGCCAGCAGTTTAGGACAGGGGGCGTGGGAGCAGTTCTTC.

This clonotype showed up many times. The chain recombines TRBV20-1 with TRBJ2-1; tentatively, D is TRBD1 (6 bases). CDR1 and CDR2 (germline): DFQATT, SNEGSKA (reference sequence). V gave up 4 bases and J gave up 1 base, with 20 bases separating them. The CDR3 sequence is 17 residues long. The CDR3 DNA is TGCAGTGCTAACAGACAACCCTCAGGGGCTTCCTACAATGAGCAGTTCTTC. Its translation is CSANRQPSGASYNEQFF.